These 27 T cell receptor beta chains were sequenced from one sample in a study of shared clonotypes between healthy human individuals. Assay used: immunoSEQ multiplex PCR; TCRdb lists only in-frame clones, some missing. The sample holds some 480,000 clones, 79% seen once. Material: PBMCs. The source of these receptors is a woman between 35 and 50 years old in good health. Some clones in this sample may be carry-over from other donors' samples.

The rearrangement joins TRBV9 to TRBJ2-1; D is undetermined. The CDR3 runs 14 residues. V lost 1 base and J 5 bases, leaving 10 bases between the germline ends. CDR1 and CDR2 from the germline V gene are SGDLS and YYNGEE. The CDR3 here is CASSVTGGHNEQFF. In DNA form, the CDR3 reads TGTGCCAGCAGCGTAACGGGTGGGCACAATGAGCAGTTCTTC.

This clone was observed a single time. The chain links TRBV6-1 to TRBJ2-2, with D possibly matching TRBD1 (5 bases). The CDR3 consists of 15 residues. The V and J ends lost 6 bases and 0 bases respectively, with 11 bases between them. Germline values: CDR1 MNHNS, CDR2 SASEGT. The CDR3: CASRKTVTNTGELFF. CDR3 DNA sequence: TGTGCCAGCAGGAAGACAGTTACGAACACCGGGGAGCTGTTTTTT.

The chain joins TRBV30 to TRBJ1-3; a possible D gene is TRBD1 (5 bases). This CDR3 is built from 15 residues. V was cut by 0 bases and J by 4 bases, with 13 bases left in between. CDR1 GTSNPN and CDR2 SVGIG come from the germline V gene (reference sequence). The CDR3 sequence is CAWSVEGAGGNTIYF. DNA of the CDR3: TGTGCCTGGAGTGTGGAAGGGGCGGGAGGAAACACCATATATTTT.

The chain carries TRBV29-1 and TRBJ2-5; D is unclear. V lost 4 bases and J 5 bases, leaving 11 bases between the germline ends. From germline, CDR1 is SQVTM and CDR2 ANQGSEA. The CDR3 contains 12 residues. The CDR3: CSVGLGVETQYF. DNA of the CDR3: TGCAGCGTTGGGCTAGGCGTGGAGACCCAGTACTTC.

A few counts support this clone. The CDR3 sequence is CASRPGQGSGANVLTF. DNA for the CDR3: TGCGCCAGCCGCCCGGGACAGGGATCTGGGGCCAACGTCCTGACTTTC. The chain couples TRBV4-1 to TRBJ2-6; 9 positions match TRBD1. This CDR3 is 16 amino acids long. The germline V gene has CDR1 MGHRA and CDR2 YSYEKL. Losses at the gene ends were 8 bases for V and 1 base for J; bases not matched to a gene: 6.

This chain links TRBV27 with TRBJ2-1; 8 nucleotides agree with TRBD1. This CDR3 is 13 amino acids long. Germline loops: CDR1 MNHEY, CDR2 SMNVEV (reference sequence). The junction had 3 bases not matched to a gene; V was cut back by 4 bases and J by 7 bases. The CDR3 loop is CASSWYRGNEQFF. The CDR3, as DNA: TGTGCCAGCAGTTGGTACAGGGGGAATGAGCAGTTCTTC.

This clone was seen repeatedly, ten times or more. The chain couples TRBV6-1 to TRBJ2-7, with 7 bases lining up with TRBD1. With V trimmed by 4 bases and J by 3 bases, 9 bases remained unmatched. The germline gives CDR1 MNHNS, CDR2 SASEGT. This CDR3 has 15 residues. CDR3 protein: CASSVERGHLYEQYF. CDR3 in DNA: TGTGCCAGCAGTGTCGAGAGGGGGCACCTCTACGAGCAGTACTTC.

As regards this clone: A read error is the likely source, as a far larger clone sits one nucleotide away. CDR3 DNA: TGTGCCAGCAGTGCACGGGGCTTAGCCAAAAACATTCAGTACTTC. It encodes CASSARGLAKNIQYF. This chain links TRBV6-6 with TRBJ2-4; D is perhaps TRBD1 or TRBD2 (5 bases each). Germline V lookup: CDR1 MNHNY, CDR2 SVGAGI (reference sequence). This CDR3 contains 15 residues. V lost 5 bases, J lost 0 bases, and 11 bases lay in between.

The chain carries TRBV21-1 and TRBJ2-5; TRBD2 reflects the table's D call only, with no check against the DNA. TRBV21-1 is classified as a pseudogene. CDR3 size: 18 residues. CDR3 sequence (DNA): TGTGCCAGCAGCAGAGATGGCCGACTAGCGGGAAAGTTGGGGACCCAGTACTTC. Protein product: CASSRDGRLAGKLGTQYF.

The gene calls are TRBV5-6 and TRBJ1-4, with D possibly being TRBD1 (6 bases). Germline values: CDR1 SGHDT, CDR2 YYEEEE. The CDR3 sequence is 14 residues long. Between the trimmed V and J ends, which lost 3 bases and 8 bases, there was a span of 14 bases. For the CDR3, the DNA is TGTGCCAGCAGCTCTACGACAGGAGACGAAAAACTGTTTTTT. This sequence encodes CASSSTTGDEKLFF. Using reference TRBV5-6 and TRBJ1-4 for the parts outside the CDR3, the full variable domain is DAGVTQSPTHLIKTRGQQVTLRCSPKSGHDTVSWYQQALGQGPQFIFQYYEEEERQRGNFPDRFSGHQFPNYSSELNVNALLLGDSALYLCASSSTTGDEKLFFGSGTQLSVL.

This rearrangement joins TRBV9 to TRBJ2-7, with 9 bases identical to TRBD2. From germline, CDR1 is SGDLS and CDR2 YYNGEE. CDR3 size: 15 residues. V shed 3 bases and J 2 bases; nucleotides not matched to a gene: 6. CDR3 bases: TGTGCCAGCAGCGCAGGACTAGCGCCACCCTACGAGCAGTACTTC. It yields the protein CASSAGLAPPYEQYF.

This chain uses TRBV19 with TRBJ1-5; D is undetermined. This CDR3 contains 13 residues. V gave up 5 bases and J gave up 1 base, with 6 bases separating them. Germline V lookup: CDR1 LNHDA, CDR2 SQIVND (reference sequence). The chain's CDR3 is CASSRRSNQPQHF. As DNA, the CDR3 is TGTGCCAGTAGTCGACGGAGCAATCAGCCCCAGCATTTT.

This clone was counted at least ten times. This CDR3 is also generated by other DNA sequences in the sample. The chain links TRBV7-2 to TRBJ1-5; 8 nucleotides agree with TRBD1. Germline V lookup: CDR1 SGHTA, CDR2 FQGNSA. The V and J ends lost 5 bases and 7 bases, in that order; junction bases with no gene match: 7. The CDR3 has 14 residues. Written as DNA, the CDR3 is TGTGCCAGCAGCCGCGGACAGGGCGAACAGCCCCAGCATTTT. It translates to CASSRGQGEQPQHF.

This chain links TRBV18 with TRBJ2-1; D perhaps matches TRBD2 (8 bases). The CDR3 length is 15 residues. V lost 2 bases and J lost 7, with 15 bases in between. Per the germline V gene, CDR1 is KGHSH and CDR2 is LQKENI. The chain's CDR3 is CASSPGTAGVNEQFF. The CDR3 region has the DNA TGTGCCAGCTCACCAGGGACAGCGGGAGTGAATGAGCAGTTCTTC. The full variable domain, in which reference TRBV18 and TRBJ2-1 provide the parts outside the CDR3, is NAGVMQNPRHLVRRRGQEARLRCSPMKGHSHVYWYRQLPEEGLKFMVYLQKENIIDESGMPKERFSAEFPKEGPSILRIQQVVRGDSAAYFCASSPGTAGVNEQFFGPGTRLTVL.

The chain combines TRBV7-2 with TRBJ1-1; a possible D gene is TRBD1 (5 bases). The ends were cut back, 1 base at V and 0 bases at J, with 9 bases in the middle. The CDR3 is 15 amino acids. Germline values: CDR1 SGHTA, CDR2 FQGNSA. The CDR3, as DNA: TGTGCCAGCAGCTTAGGGTCAGGGTTGAACACTGAAGCTTTCTTT. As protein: CASSLGSGLNTEAFF.

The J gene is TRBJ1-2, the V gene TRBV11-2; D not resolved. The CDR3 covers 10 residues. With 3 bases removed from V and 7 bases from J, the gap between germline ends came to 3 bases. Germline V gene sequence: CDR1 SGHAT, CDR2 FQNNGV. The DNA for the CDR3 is TGTGCCAGCAGCTTTCTTGGCTACACCTTC. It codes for CASSFLGYTF.

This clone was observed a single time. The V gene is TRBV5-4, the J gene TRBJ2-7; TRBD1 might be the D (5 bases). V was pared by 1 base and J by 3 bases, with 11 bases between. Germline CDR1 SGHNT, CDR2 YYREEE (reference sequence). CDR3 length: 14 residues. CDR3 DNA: TGTGCCAGCAGCTTGACAGGCAAACTCTACGAGCAGTACTTC. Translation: CASSLTGKLYEQYF.

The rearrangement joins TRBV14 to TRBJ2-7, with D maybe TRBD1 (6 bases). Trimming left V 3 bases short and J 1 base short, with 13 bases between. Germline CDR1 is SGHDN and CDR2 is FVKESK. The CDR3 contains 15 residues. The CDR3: CASSHLGAVSYEQYF. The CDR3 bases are TGTGCCAGCAGCCATCTGGGGGCGGTTTCCTACGAGCAGTACTTC. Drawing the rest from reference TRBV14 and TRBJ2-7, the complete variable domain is EAGVTQFPSHSVIEKGQTVTLRCDPISGHDNLYWYRRVMGKEIKFLLHFVKESKQDESGMPNNRFLAERTGGTYSTLKVQPAELEDSGVYFCASSHLGAVSYEQYFGPGTRLTVT.

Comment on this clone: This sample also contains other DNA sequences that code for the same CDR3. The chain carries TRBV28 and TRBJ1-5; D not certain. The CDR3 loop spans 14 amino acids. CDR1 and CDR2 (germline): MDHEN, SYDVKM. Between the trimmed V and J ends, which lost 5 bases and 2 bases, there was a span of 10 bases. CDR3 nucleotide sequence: TGTGCCAGCAGTACCCCGGGTGGCAATCAGCCCCAGCATTTT. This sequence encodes CASSTPGGNQPQHF.

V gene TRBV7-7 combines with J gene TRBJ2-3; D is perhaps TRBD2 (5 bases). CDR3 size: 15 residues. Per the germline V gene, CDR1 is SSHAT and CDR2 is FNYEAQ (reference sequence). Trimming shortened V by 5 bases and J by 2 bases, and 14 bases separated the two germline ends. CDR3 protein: CASSPGGGYTDTQYF. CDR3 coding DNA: TGTGCCAGCAGCCCCGGCGGCGGGTACACAGATACGCAGTATTTT.

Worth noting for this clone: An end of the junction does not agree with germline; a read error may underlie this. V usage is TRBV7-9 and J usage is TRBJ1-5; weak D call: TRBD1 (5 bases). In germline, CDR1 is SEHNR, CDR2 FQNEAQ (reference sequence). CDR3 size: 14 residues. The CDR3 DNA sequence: TGTGCCAGCAGCCCGGGGGATGGCAATCAGTCCCAGCGTTTT. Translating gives CASSPGDGNQSQRF. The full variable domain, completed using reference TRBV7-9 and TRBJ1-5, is DTGVSQNPRHKITKRGQNVTFRCDPISEHNRLYWYRQTLGQGPEFLTYFQNEAQLEKSRLLSDRFSAERPKGSFSTLEIQRTEQGDSAMYLCASSPGDGNQSQRFGDGTRLSIL.

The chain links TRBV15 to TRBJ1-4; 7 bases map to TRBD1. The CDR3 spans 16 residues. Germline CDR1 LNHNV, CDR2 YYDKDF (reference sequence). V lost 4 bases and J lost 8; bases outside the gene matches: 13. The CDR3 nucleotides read TGTGCCACCAGCATATCGACGGGACAGTCAAGGGAAAAACTGTTTTTT. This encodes CATSISTGQSREKLFF.

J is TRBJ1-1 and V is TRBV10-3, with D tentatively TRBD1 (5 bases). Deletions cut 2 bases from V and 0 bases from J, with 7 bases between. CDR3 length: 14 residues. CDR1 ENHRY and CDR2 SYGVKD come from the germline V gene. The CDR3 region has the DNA TGTGCCATCAGTGAGGCGGGGGTGAACACTGAAGCTTTCTTT. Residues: CAISEAGVNTEAFF.

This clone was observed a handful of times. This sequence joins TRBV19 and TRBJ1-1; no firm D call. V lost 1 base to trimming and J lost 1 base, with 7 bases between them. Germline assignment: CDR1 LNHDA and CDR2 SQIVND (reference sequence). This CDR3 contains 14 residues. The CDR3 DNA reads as TGTGCCAGTAGTATAGTTCCACCGAACACTGAAGCTTTCTTT. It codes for CASSIVPPNTEAFF.

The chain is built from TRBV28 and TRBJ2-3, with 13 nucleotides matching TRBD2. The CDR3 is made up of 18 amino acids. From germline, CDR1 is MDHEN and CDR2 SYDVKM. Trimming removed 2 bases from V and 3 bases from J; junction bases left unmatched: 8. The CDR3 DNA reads TGTGCCAGCAGTTTAATACTAGCGGGAGGGTGGCGTACAGATACGCAGTATTTT. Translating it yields CASSLILAGGWRTDTQYF.

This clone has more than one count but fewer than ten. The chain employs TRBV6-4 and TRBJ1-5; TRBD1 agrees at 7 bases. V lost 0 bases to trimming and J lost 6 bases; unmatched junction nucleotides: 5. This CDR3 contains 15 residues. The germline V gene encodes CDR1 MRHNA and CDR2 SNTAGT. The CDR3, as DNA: TGTGCCAGCAGTGACTCGTACAGGGGCGGTCAGCCCCAGCATTTT. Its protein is CASSDSYRGGQPQHF.

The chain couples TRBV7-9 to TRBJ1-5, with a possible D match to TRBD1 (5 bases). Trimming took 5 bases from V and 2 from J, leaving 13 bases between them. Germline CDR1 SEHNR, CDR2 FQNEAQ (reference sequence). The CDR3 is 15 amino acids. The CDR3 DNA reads TGTGCCAGCAGCCGGGACTTTGCCGGCAATCAGCCCCAGCATTTT. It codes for CASSRDFAGNQPQHF. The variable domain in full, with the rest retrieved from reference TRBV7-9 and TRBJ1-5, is DTGVSQNPRHKITKRGQNVTFRCDPISEHNRLYWYRQTLGQGPEFLTYFQNEAQLEKSRLLSDRFSAERPKGSFSTLEIQRTEQGDSAMYLCASSRDFAGNQPQHFGDGTRLSIL.